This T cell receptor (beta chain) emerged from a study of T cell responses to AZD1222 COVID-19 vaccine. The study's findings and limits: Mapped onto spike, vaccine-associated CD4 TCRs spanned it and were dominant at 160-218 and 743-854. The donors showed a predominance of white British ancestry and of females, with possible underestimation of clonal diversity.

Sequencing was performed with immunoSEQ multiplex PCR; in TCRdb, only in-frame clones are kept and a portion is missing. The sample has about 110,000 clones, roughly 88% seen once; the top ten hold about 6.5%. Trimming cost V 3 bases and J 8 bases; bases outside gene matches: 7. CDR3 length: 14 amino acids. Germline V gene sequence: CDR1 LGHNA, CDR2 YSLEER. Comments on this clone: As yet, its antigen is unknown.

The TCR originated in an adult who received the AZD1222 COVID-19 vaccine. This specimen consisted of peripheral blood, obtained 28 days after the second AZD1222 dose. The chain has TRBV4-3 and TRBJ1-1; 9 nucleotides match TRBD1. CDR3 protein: CASSHAGTGREAFF. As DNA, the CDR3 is TGCGCCAGCAGCCATGCCGGGACAGGGAGAGAAGCTTTCTTT.